A selection of T cell receptor beta chains follows, all from one sample in a study of T-cell reconstitution after alpha-beta-depleted transplantation in children. TCRdb redid the calling of the PCR reads with MiXCR, one entry per CDR3 protein. The sample includes about 540,000 distinct CDR3 sequences, around 16% of them seen just once. The sample here was PBMCs from the stem cell graft donor, taken from the stem cell graft. The receptor source for this set is a human donor who donated a stem cell graft to a child with acute lymphoblastic leukemia. The CDR3 runs from the conserved cysteine through the conserved F or W. The D gene is left open where the match is weak. Clone size is not always given. Where it is, it says once, few, many or a class for expanded clones.

D | length | size | J | V | CDR3 | DNA
TRBD1 | 14 | NA | TRBJ1-4 | TRBV12-3/TRBV12-4 | CASSRDRNNEKLFF | TGTGCCAGCAGTAGGGACAGAAATAATGAAAAACTGTTTTTT
NA | 14 | few | TRBJ2-5 | TRBV7-2 | CASSLVRGAETQYF | TGTGCCAGCAGCTTAGTTCGGGGGGCGGAGACCCAGTACTTC
NA | 13 | NA | TRBJ2-7 | TRBV7-9 | CASSKTAAYEQYF | TGTGCCAGCAGCAAGACAGCTGCCTACGAGCAGTACTTC
TRBD2 | 15 | few | TRBJ2-7 | TRBV12-3/TRBV12-4 | CASTPGASGSYEQYF | TGTGCCAGCACCCCCGGGGCCAGCGGGAGCTACGAGCAGTACTTC
NA | 17 | NA | TRBJ1-4 | TRBV6-1 | CASISPDRHTTNEKLFF | TGTGCCAGCATCTCGCCCGATCGACACACAACTAATGAAAAACTGTTTTTT
NA | 14 | few | TRBJ2-7 | TRBV5-1 | CASSPERPGNEQYF | TGCGCCAGCAGCCCGGAGAGGCCTGGGAACGAGCAGTACTTC
NA | 15 | few | TRBJ2-7 | TRBV10-3 | CAISASGTMTNEQYF | TGTGCCATCAGTGCCTCCGGGACAATGACCAACGAGCAGTACTTC
NA | 15 | few | TRBJ2-1 | TRBV6-5 | CASSYPVDWSNEQFF | TGTGCCAGCAGTTATCCCGTGGACTGGTCTAATGAGCAGTTCTTC
NA | 14 | NA | TRBJ2-1 | TRBV7-9 | CASLARSGDNEQFF | TGTGCCAGTCTTGCTAGGTCGGGGGACAATGAGCAGTTCTTC
NA | 16 | NA | TRBJ2-7 | TRBV3-1 | CASSQTRLMFHYEQYF | TGTGCCAGCAGCCAAACGCGACTGATGTTCCACTACGAGCAGTACTTC